Listed below are T cell receptor beta chains from one sample, sequenced in a study of metastatic and nonmetastatic thyroid tumors. TCRdb re-called the PCR reads via MiXCR. The sample holds 30,000 to 35,000 clones, 20% to 25% seen once. Sequenced material: tumor tissue. Source of these receptors: a male donor with papillary thyroid cancer or a benign thyroid nodule (not recorded which). Some clones in this sample may be carry-over from other donors' samples. Each CDR3 is given with its conserved first and last residue. A D gene is named only where the DNA matches it firmly. For some rows the clone size is stated as once, few or many, or as a class when expanded; others skip it.

clone_size	v_call	d_call	j_call	cdr3_nt	cdr3_aa
.	TRBV7-9	.	TRBJ1-5	TGTGCCAGCAGCTTAGGGGAAAATCAGCCCCAGCATTTT	CASSLGENQPQHF
medium-sized	TRBV6-2/TRBV6-3	TRBD2	TRBJ2-1	TGTGCCAGCAGTTACGTAACCGGGACTAGCGGAACCTACAATGAGCAGTTCTTC	CASSYVTGTSGTYNEQFF
.	TRBV20-1	.	TRBJ1-2	TGCAGTGCTAGACCAACAGGGAGTCTAAACTATGGCTACACCTTC	CSARPTGSLNYGYTF
few	TRBV28	TRBD2	TRBJ2-4	TGTGCCAGACGGGGGCTAGCGGGAGCTATTTTAGCCAAAAACATTGAGTACTTC	CARRGLAGAILAKNIEYF
many	TRBV5-8	TRBD2	TRBJ2-5	TGTGCCAGCAGCCAGGGGACTAGCGGGGAACAAGAGACCCAGTACTTC	CASSQGTSGEQETQYF
few	TRBV20-1	TRBD2	TRBJ2-5	TGCAGTGCTAGAGGCCTTAGGAGCGGGAGGGGATTTGGAGAGACCCAGTACTTC	CSARGLRSGRGFGETQYF
few	TRBV6-6	TRBD2	TRBJ2-7	TGTGCCAGCAGTTACTCGACTAGGTTAGCGGGACTCAACGAGCAGTACTTC	CASSYSTRLAGLNEQYF
few	TRBV19	.	TRBJ1-1	TGTGCCTGGCGGGCCCCAGAAGCTTTCTTT	CAWRAPEAFF
.	TRBV20-1	TRBD2	TRBJ2-7	TGCAGTGCTAAAAGGCGGGAGGCGGGTGAGCAGTACTTC	CSAKRREAGEQYF
few	TRBV6-2/TRBV6-3	.	TRBJ2-7	TGTGCCAGCAGTTACTCGGTGATCCGGGGGTACGAGCAGTACTTC	CASSYSVIRGYEQYF
many	TRBV7-2	.	TRBJ2-1	TGTGCCAGCACCCCTAGCGCGAGCTCCTACAATGAGCAGTTCTTC	CASTPSASSYNEQFF
.	TRBV20-1	.	TRBJ1-2	TGCAGTGCTAAGGTCCGGATCTATGGCTACACCTTC	CSAKVRIYGYTF
.	TRBV19	TRBD2	TRBJ2-7	TGTGCCAGTAGTCTTAAGGGCCCTGCGACTAGCGGGAGAGGCGAGCAGTACTTC	CASSLKGPATSGRGEQYF
.	TRBV4-2	TRBD2	TRBJ2-3	TGTGCCAGCAGCCCACTAGCGGGAGGGGCCACAGATACGCAGTATTTT	CASSPLAGGATDTQYF
.	TRBV7-2	.	TRBJ2-7	TGTGCCAGCAGCTTATTCGACAGCTCCTACGAGCAGTACTTC	CASSLFDSSYEQYF
once	TRBV11-2	.	TRBJ2-7	TGTGCCAGCAGCTACAGGGGACTAGGGTACGAGCAGTACTTC	CASSYRGLGYEQYF
.	TRBV7-2	.	TRBJ1-2	TGTGCCAGCAGCCTTTATCGGGAATTCTATGGCTACACCTTC	CASSLYREFYGYTF
.	TRBV5-1	.	TRBJ1-3	TGCGCCAGCAGCTTGGACGGGTTGAGAAACACCATATATTTT	CASSLDGLRNTIYF
many	TRBV7-9	.	TRBJ1-1	TGTGCCAGCAGCTTTCGGGAGAACACTGAAGCTTTCTTT	CASSFRENTEAFF
few	TRBV6-1	TRBD2	TRBJ2-1	TGTGCCAGCAGTGCCGGGACTAGCGGGGGGCTACCCTACAATGAGCAGTTCTTC	CASSAGTSGGLPYNEQFF
.	TRBV7-2	.	TRBJ2-6	TGTGCCAGCAGCTTAGGGCTCTCTGGGGCCAACGTCCTGACTTTC	CASSLGLSGANVLTF
many	TRBV20-1	.	TRBJ2-3	TGCAGTGCTGGACGTTGGAGCGGCCCCACGAGCGCAGATACGCAGTATTTT	CSAGRWSGPTSADTQYF
many	TRBV15	TRBD2	TRBJ2-3	TGTGCCACCAGCAGGGGAGCGGGAGGAGGAGGGGATACGCAGTATTTT	CATSRGAGGGGDTQYF
.	TRBV10-3	.	TRBJ2-7	TGTGCCATCACCTCCCAAGTTGCCGGCTACGAGCAGTACTTC	CAITSQVAGYEQYF
many	TRBV28	.	TRBJ1-2	TGTGCCAGCAGTTTTAGGACTAACTATGGCTACACCTTC	CASSFRTNYGYTF
many	TRBV28	.	TRBJ2-3	TGTGCCAGCAGAGGGCATAGCACAGATACGCAGTATTTT	CASRGHSTDTQYF
.	TRBV7-7	TRBD2	TRBJ2-3	TGTGCTAGCAGCTTTAGCGGGAGCCCAGATACACAGTATTTT	CASSFSGSPDTQYF
.	TRBV9	TRBD2	TRBJ2-3	TGTGCCAGCAGCACTAGCGGGGACTTCACAGATACGCAGTATTTT	CASSTSGDFTDTQYF
many	TRBV7-8	.	TRBJ2-1	TGTGCCAGCACCCCTTCGCAGGGGTGGGCAGGAGACAATGAGCAGTTCTTC	CASTPSQGWAGDNEQFF
many	TRBV2	.	TRBJ1-4	TGTGCCAGCGCGAGGAGAGATGCAACTAATGAAAAACTGTTTTTT	CASARRDATNEKLFF
many	TRBV7-6	.	TRBJ1-6	TGTGCCAGCAAGGAGGAGGGATTCGGGCCCCTCCACTTT	CASKEEGFGPLHF
.	TRBV20-1	TRBD1	TRBJ2-1	TGCAGTGCTAGAGCCGGCGGGACAGGGGAAAATATTGATGAGCAGTTCTTC	CSARAGGTGENIDEQFF
few	TRBV5-1	.	TRBJ1-2	TGCGCCAGCAGCTTGGAAGGGTTTAACTATGGCTACACCTTC	CASSLEGFNYGYTF
many	TRBV18	.	TRBJ1-1	TGTGCCAGCTCACCAAACAGAAACACTGAAGCTTTCTTT	CASSPNRNTEAFF
few	TRBV20-1	TRBD1	TRBJ1-2	TGCAGTGCTGACCCTGGGACAGGGAACTATGGCTACACCTTC	CSADPGTGNYGYTF
few	TRBV20-1	.	TRBJ2-7	TGCAGTGCCAACACTTTTAAAGGGGGAGGGTTGATTCACGAGCAGTACTTC	CSANTFKGGGLIHEQYF